These 31 T cell receptor beta chains were all obtained from the same sample, sequenced in a study of beta chain features in type 1 diabetes. What was sequenced were expressed TCRB transcripts, since all of the isolated RNA had been reverse transcribed. Libraries were prepared by immunoSEQ multiplex PCR; TCRdb keeps only in-frame clonotypes and omits some of them. The table has 150,000 or so clones, 7% to 10% seen once. Sequencing was done on a sample of central memory CD4+ T cells from blood. The receptor source for this set is a woman under 30 in good health.

This clone was recorded a few times. V usage is TRBV7-9 and J usage is TRBJ1-4, with D unclear. Germline CDR1 reads SEHNR; CDR2 reads FQNEAQ (reference sequence). The CDR3 loop spans 14 amino acids. Trimming took off 1 base at V and 0 bases at J, with 3 bases between the two ends. CDR3 protein: CASSLVTTNEKLFF. CDR3 coding DNA: TGTGCCAGCAGCTTAGTCACAACTAATGAAAAACTGTTTTTT.

The V gene is TRBV7-9, the J gene TRBJ2-7; TRBD1 matches at 7 bases. This CDR3 is 13 amino acids long. Trimming took 5 bases from V and 3 from J; bases not matched to a gene: 4. The germline gives CDR1 SEHNR, CDR2 FQNEAQ (reference sequence). CDR3 coding DNA: TGTGCCAGCAGCCTGACAGGGATCTACGAGCAGTACTTC. Protein sequence: CASSLTGIYEQYF.

This chain uses TRBV4-2 with TRBJ2-7, with 7 bases fitting TRBD2. Germline V CDR1 and CDR2: LGHNA, YNFKEQ. The CDR3 runs to 15 residues. J gave up 2 bases and V 0 bases, and 4 bases lay outside the gene matches. CDR3 sequence (DNA): TGTGCCAGCAGCCAAGATGCTAGCGGAGCCTACGAGCAGTACTTC. The encoded protein is CASSQDASGAYEQYF.

In its sample, this clone was seen a few times. The chain has TRBV18 and TRBJ2-2; tentatively, D is TRBD1 (6 bases). The CDR3 has 16 amino acids. Germline CDR1 is KGHSH and CDR2 is LQKENI. Trimming left V 3 bases short and J 6 bases short, with 17 bases between. CDR3 coding DNA: TGTGCCAGCTCACCTACTCGTCAACAGGGAGCCGGGGAGCTGTTTTTT. It encodes CASSPTRQQGAGELFF.

The chain employs TRBV9 and TRBJ2-2; 10 bases are shared with TRBD2. The length of the CDR3 is 17 residues. V lost 0 bases, J lost 7 bases, and 9 bases stayed unmatched. Germline V CDR1 and CDR2: SGDLS, YYNGEE. DNA for the CDR3: TGTGCCAGCAGCGTAGTAGGTCTAGCGGGAGTCGGCGGGGAGCTGTTTTTT. Residues: CASSVVGLAGVGGELFF.

The chain combines TRBV5-1 with TRBJ2-3; TRBD2 agrees at 8 bases. The CDR3 sequence is 14 residues long. Germline V gives CDR1 SGHRS, CDR2 YFSETQ. J was trimmed by 6 bases and V by 7 bases; bases with no gene match: 10. CDR3 bases: TGCGCCAGCGCATTTCAACGGGGGGGCGATACGCAGTATTTT. Its translation: CASAFQRGGDTQYF.

Only a few counts were recorded for this clone. The genes are TRBV4-1 and TRBJ2-1, with D maybe TRBD1 (5 bases). The CDR3 is 16 residues long. Germline CDR1 and CDR2: MGHRA and YSYEKL. V shed 0 bases and J shed 2 bases, with 11 bases lying between them. The CDR3 loop is CASSQEIRGPYNEQFF. The CDR3, as DNA: TGCGCCAGCAGCCAAGAAATTAGGGGCCCCTACAATGAGCAGTTCTTC.

This clone was counted a few times. V is TRBV20-1 and J is TRBJ1-1, with D unresolved. This CDR3 is 11 amino acids long. V was cut by 6 bases and J by 1 base, with 6 bases left in between. CDR1 and CDR2 from the germline V gene are DFQATT and SNEGSKA (reference sequence). CDR3 loop: CSAMRNTEAFF. The CDR3 DNA follows: TGCAGTGCGATGAGGAACACTGAAGCTTTCTTT.

This chain joins TRBV7-2 and TRBJ1-2, with a possible D match to TRBD1 (6 bases). V was trimmed by 5 bases and J by 4 bases, leaving 14 bases between them. The CDR3 spans 14 residues. CDR1 and CDR2 from the germline V gene are SGHTA and FQGNSA. The chain's CDR3 is CASSPRTESYGYTF. DNA for the CDR3: TGTGCCAGCAGCCCCCGGACAGAGTCCTATGGCTACACCTTC.

This clone turned up a few times. The genes are TRBV7-2 and TRBJ1-2; a possible D gene is TRBD1 (6 bases). This CDR3 is built from 16 residues. Germline CDR1 SGHTA, CDR2 FQGNSA. The ends were cut back, 5 bases at V and 8 bases at J, with 24 bases in the middle. Here the CDR3 DNA reads TGTGCCAGCAGCCCAGGGGTGGGAGGGGTGAGGGGCGGCTACACCTTC. It translates to CASSPGVGGVRGGYTF.

This chain connects TRBV19 to TRBJ1-5, with 7 bases matching TRBD1. V lost 7 bases and J lost 4; bases outside the gene matches: 10. The CDR3 length is 15 residues. Germline loops: CDR1 LNHDA, CDR2 SQIVND (reference sequence). CDR3 residues: CASTTPGQINQPQHF. The CDR3 region has the DNA TGTGCCAGTACGACCCCGGGACAGATTAATCAGCCCCAGCATTTT.

This clone was counted only a few times. The chain joins TRBV19 to TRBJ2-3; D perhaps matches TRBD1 (6 bases). Trimming left V 9 bases short and J 3 bases short, with 16 bases between. Germline assignment: CDR1 LNHDA and CDR2 SQIVND (reference sequence). This CDR3 is built from 14 residues. The CDR3 sequence is CASSMAGATDTQYF. The CDR3, as DNA: TGTGCCAGCTCAATGGCAGGGGCGACAGATACGCAGTATTTT.

The CDR3 is CASSPGQGMSYGYTF. CDR3 nucleotide sequence: TGTGCCAGCAGCCCGGGACAGGGGATGAGCTATGGCTACACCTTC. The J gene is TRBJ1-2, the V gene TRBV7-9; TRBD1 matches at 10 bases. Trimming cost V 5 bases and J 4 bases; bases outside gene matches: 7. This CDR3 has 15 residues. Germline CDR1 and CDR2: SEHNR and FQNEAQ (reference sequence).

Only a few counts were recorded for this clone. The CDR3 DNA reads as TGTGCCAGCTCACCACTCGGCCAAGAGACCCAGTACTTC. Amino acids: CASSPLGQETQYF. This chain connects TRBV18 to TRBJ2-5; D gene uncertain. V was trimmed by 1 base and J by 1 base, leaving 4 bases between them. In germline, CDR1 is KGHSH, CDR2 LQKENI. This CDR3 spans 13 amino acids.

The chain recombines TRBV11-2 with TRBJ2-7, with D uncertain. V lost 3 bases and J 3 bases, leaving 9 bases between the germline ends. CDR3 length: 13 amino acids. Germline-derived CDR1 and CDR2 are SGHAT and FQNNGV. CDR3 protein: CASSLGRHYEQYF. As DNA, the CDR3 is TGTGCCAGCAGCTTGGGCAGACACTACGAGCAGTACTTC.

The V and J genes are TRBV7-3 and TRBJ2-1; 7 bases map to TRBD1. The CDR3 contains 15 residues. Losses at the gene ends were 5 bases for V and 8 bases for J; bases not matched to a gene: 12. CDR1 and CDR2 (germline): SGHTA, FQGTGA. This CDR3 reads CASSPRQGPWDEQFF. CDR3 bases: TGTGCCAGCAGCCCTAGACAGGGTCCATGGGATGAGCAGTTCTTC.

The rearrangement uses TRBV30 and TRBJ2-7; possible D gene TRBD2, 6 bases. The V gene lost 2 bases and the J gene lost 0 bases, with 11 bases spanning the gap. Looked up from germline, CDR1 is GTSNPN and CDR2 is SVGIG (reference sequence). This CDR3 has 14 residues. The CDR3 DNA reads as TGTGCCTGGAGTCCCGGGGGTAGCTCCTACGAGCAGTACTTC. Its translation: CAWSPGGSSYEQYF.

The chain recombines TRBV2 with TRBJ2-2, with 12 positions matching TRBD2. J gave up 5 bases and V 5 bases, and 6 bases lay outside the gene matches. Germline V gene sequence: CDR1 SNHLY, CDR2 FYNNEI. CDR3 length equals 16 residues. The CDR3 spells CASSRGLAGQTGELFF. The CDR3 nucleotides read TGTGCCAGCAGTCGCGGACTAGCGGGACAGACCGGGGAGCTGTTTTTT.

V is TRBV7-2 and J is TRBJ1-4, with TRBD1 as a possible D gene (6 bases). CDR3 length: 14 amino acids. V was shortened by 6 bases and J by 4 bases, with 12 bases between the two germline ends. Germline loops: CDR1 SGHTA, CDR2 FQGNSA. CDR3 in DNA: TGTGCCAGCAGACGGGAGGGGGTTAATGAAAAACTGTTTTTT. Translating gives CASRREGVNEKLFF.

In this sample, this clone turned up a few times. The chain's CDR3 is CASSSREDTEAFF. The CDR3 DNA is TGTGCCAGCAGCTCCCGGGAGGACACTGAAGCTTTCTTT. The rearrangement links TRBV11-2 to TRBJ1-1; D not certain. The germline gives CDR1 SGHAT, CDR2 FQNNGV. The V end was cut by 4 bases, the J end by 3 bases, with 9 bases between. The CDR3 runs 13 residues.

This clone was picked up many times. The CDR3 spells CASSPTAAGTGAEQYF. Here the CDR3 DNA reads TGTGCCAGCTCTCCTACCGCCGCCGGGACAGGGGCCGAGCAGTACTTC. The chain couples TRBV18 to TRBJ2-7; TRBD1 matches at 10 bases. The J segment lost 6 bases and the V segment lost 6 bases, leaving 14 bases of the junction unmatched. The CDR3 extends over 16 amino acids. The germline gives CDR1 KGHSH, CDR2 LQKENI. The full variable domain, completed using reference TRBV18 and TRBJ2-7, is NAGVMQNPRHLVRRRGQEARLRCSPMKGHSHVYWYRQLPEEGLKFMVYLQKENIIDESGMPKERFSAEFPKEGPSILRIQQVVRGDSAAYFCASSPTAAGTGAEQYFGPGTRLTVT.

The J gene is TRBJ2-3, the V gene TRBV5-6; D call uncertain. Germline V gene sequence: CDR1 SGHDT, CDR2 YYEEEE. The CDR3 totals 11 residues. Trimming cost V 4 bases and J 5 bases, with 5 bases left between them. The CDR3 is CASSIQDTQYF. The CDR3 DNA reads as TGTGCCAGCAGCATTCAAGATACGCAGTATTTT.

This clone turned up a few times. The J gene is TRBJ2-1, the V gene TRBV19, with 11 bases identical to TRBD1. The germline V gene encodes CDR1 LNHDA and CDR2 SQIVND (reference sequence). Unmatched junction bases numbered 15, after V lost 10 bases and J lost 4 bases. The CDR3 is made up of 17 amino acids. CDR3 in amino acids: CATMRTGGFSLYNEQFF. The CDR3 nucleotides are TGTGCCACCATGCGGACAGGGGGCTTCTCCCTATACAATGAGCAGTTCTTC. Combining the CDR3 with reference TRBV19 and TRBJ2-1 gives the whole variable domain DGGITQSPKYLFRKEGQNVTLSCEQNLNHDAMYWYRQDPGQGLRLIYYSQIVNDFQKGDIAEGYSVSREKKESFPLTVTSAQKNPTAFYLCATMRTGGFSLYNEQFFGPGTRLTVL.

The chain uses TRBV29-1 and TRBJ2-3; 14 nucleotides agree with TRBD2. The CDR3 covers 16 residues. Trimming took 0 bases from V and 5 from J; bases not matched to a gene: 4. The germline CDR1 and CDR2 sequences are SQVTM and ANQGSEA. CDR3: CSVEDTTSGGVDTQYF. CDR3 DNA sequence: TGCAGCGTTGAAGATACGACTAGCGGGGGGGTAGATACGCAGTATTTT.

This clone was recorded a few times. The chain employs TRBV4-1 and TRBJ1-1; TRBD1 matches at 9 bases. From germline, CDR1 is MGHRA and CDR2 YSYEKL. V was clipped by 7 bases and J by 6 bases; unmatched bases: 18. This CDR3 comprises 17 residues. CDR3 nucleotides: TGCGCCAGCACCTCAAGAGGGGGACAGGGAGGATCCCCTGAAGCTTTCTTT. Its translation is CASTSRGGQGGSPEAFF.

The CDR3 coding sequence is TGTGCCAGCAGCAACTACGAGCAGTACTTC. Encoded protein: CASSNYEQYF. The chain carries TRBV6-5 and TRBJ2-7; D call uncertain. The CDR3 contains 10 residues. Germline CDR1 MNHEY, CDR2 SVGAGI. The germline V and J ends were trimmed by 6 bases and 3 bases, with 3 bases remaining between them.

This clone was seen more than once but under ten times. The rearrangement uses TRBV5-1 and TRBJ2-7, with TRBD2 matching over 12 bases. The CDR3 has 15 residues. J lost 6 bases, V lost 5 bases, and 9 bases had no gene match. Germline V gives CDR1 SGHRS, CDR2 YFSETQ. CDR3 amino acids: CASRDTGLAGGEQYF. CDR3 sequence (DNA): TGCGCCAGCAGGGACACGGGACTAGCGGGTGGCGAGCAGTACTTC. Full variable domain (remainder filled in from reference TRBV5-1 and TRBJ2-7): KAGVTQTPRYLIKTRGQQVTLSCSPISGHRSVSWYQQTPGQGLQFLFEYFSETQRNKGNFPGRFSGRQFSNSRSEMNVSTLELGDSALYLCASRDTGLAGGEQYFGPGTRLTVT.

This clone was counted a few times. The V gene is TRBV5-1, the J gene TRBJ2-5, with 7 bases identical to TRBD1. The CDR3 totals 16 residues. The V gene's germline CDR1 is SGHRS and CDR2 YFSETQ. Trimming cost V 0 bases and J 1 base; bases outside gene matches: 6. CDR3 residues: CASSLGLRTGQETQYF. The DNA for the CDR3 is TGCGCCAGCAGCTTGGGTCTGCGGACAGGCCAAGAGACCCAGTACTTC.

This clone showed up just a few times. DNA for the CDR3: TGTGCCAGCAGCTTAGACAGCTATGGCTACACCTTC. Amino acid sequence: CASSLDSYGYTF. V gene TRBV11-3 combines with J gene TRBJ1-2; D gene unclear. V lost 0 bases and J 4 bases, leaving 3 bases between the germline ends. The CDR3 consists of 12 residues. Germline CDR1 reads SGHNT; CDR2 reads YENEEA.

The chain links TRBV11-2 to TRBJ2-7, with D perhaps matching TRBD2 (6 bases). The germline gives CDR1 SGHAT, CDR2 FQNNGV. Trimming removed 5 bases at V and 0 bases at J, with 17 bases between. The CDR3 consists of 16 residues. The CDR3 sequence is CASSRASGLSSYEQYF. The DNA for the CDR3 is TGTGCCAGCAGCAGAGCCTCGGGACTTAGCTCCTACGAGCAGTACTTC.

The chain combines TRBV13 with TRBJ2-5, with 7 bases that match TRBD2. Germline CDR1 is PRHDT and CDR2 is FYEKMQ (reference sequence). V lost 2 bases and J lost 5; bases outside the gene matches: 5. The CDR3 is 14 residues long. In DNA, the CDR3 is TGTGCCAGCAGCTTAACGGGGGGACGGGAGACCCAGTACTTC. It encodes CASSLTGGRETQYF. The variable domain in full, completed from reference TRBV13 and TRBJ2-5, reads AAGVIQSPRHLIKEKRETATLKCYPIPRHDTVYWYQQGPGQDPQFLISFYEKMQSDKGSIPDRFSAQQFSDYHSELNMSSLELGDSALYFCASSLTGGRETQYFGPGTRLLVL.